Each of the 27 T cell receptor beta chains below was sequenced from the same sample in a study of T cells in localized non-small cell lung cancer. Repertoires were generated with immunoSEQ multiplex PCR, while TCRdb's copy carries only in-frame clones and drops some. The sample yields a few thousand clones, roughly 30% seen once. This sample comprised lung tumor tissue, obtained before any cancer treatment. The receptor set was obtained from a man aged 35-75 years with stage II squamous cell lung carcinoma.

By sample fraction, this clone is medium-sized (0.01 to 0.1%). CDR3 residues: CAIRDPGQDYGEQYF. For the CDR3, the DNA is TGTGCCATCAGAGACCCGGGACAAGACTATGGGGAGCAGTACTTC. V and J are TRBV6-8 and TRBJ2-7; a weak D match, TRBD1 (6 bases). The CDR3 runs 15 residues. Germline-derived CDR1 and CDR2 are MNHGY and SAAAGT. V was trimmed by 10 bases and J by 7 bases, leaving 26 bases between them.

The rearrangement joins TRBV19 to TRBJ1-2, with D perhaps TRBD1 (6 bases). The germline CDR1 and CDR2 sequences are LNHDA and SQIVND (reference sequence). Trimming took 9 bases from V and 3 from J, leaving 11 bases between them. This CDR3 has 12 amino acids. The CDR3, as DNA: TGTGCCAGCTCAGGGGCGGACTATGGCTACACCTTC. Residues: CASSGADYGYTF.

The chain employs TRBV28 and TRBJ1-4; possibly TRBD1 for D (5 bases). V was clipped by 5 bases and J by 8 bases, with 21 bases between them. The CDR3 consists of 16 residues. Germline assignment: CDR1 MDHEN and CDR2 SYDVKM. CDR3 loop: CASSTSWTDSGEKLFF. CDR3 sequence (DNA): TGTGCCAGCAGTACATCATGGACGGACTCAGGGGAAAAACTGTTTTTT.

The sample holds a few counts of this clone. The chain is built from TRBV11-3 and TRBJ2-1; the match to TRBD2 covers 11 bases. From germline, CDR1 is SGHNT and CDR2 YENEEA. V dropped 4 bases and J dropped 2; count of bases not matched to a gene: 7. This CDR3 comprises 17 residues. CDR3 in DNA: TGTGCCAGCAGCTCATCGGTTAGCGGGAGGGCCTACAATGAGCAGTTCTTC. Amino acid sequence: CASSSSVSGRAYNEQFF.

The chain carries TRBV6-8 and TRBJ1-5; maybe TRBD1 (5 bases). This CDR3 has 16 residues. Germline CDR1 and CDR2: MNHGY and SAAAGT. V lost 5 bases, J lost 6 bases, and 20 bases lay in between. CDR3 sequence (DNA): TGTGCCAGCAGTCTAGGCCGACAGTATCCCCGTCAGCCCCAGCATTTT. Its translation: CASSLGRQYPRQPQHF.

This rearrangement joins TRBV11-3 to TRBJ2-1, with a weak D call TRBD2 (6 bases). There are 17 residues in the CDR3. V was shortened by 3 bases and J by 1 base, with 16 bases between the two germline ends. The germline gives CDR1 SGHNT, CDR2 YENEEA. The CDR3 sequence: CASSLRAERVSYNEQFF. The CDR3 bases are TGTGCCAGCAGCTTGCGCGCAGAGCGGGTATCCTACAATGAGCAGTTCTTC.

This rearrangement joins TRBV4-1 to TRBJ1-2, with D tentatively TRBD1 (5 bases). The CDR3 is 14 residues long. The germline V gene encodes CDR1 MGHRA and CDR2 YSYEKL. Between the trimmed V and J ends, which lost 0 bases and 8 bases, there was a span of 13 bases. The DNA for the CDR3 is TGCGCCAGCAGCCAAGATGGGGACGCAGAGGGCTACACCTTC. This gives the protein CASSQDGDAEGYTF.

This clone is labeled as hyperexpanded (1% or more). The chain recombines TRBV11-3 with TRBJ1-2; 8 nucleotides align to TRBD1. The CDR3 totals 15 residues. Germline lookup yields CDR1 SGHNT and CDR2 YENEEA. V gave up 1 base and J gave up 6 bases; unmatched junction bases: 7. This CDR3 reads CASSLGVTGGDGYTF. In DNA, the CDR3 is TGTGCCAGCAGCTTAGGAGTTACAGGGGGGGATGGCTACACCTTC.

This clone showed up just a few times. The rearrangement links TRBV18 to TRBJ2-2; TRBD1 or TRBD2 may be the D gene (5 bases each). Germline V gene lookup returns CDR1 KGHSH and CDR2 LQKENI. V was pared by 2 bases and J by 0 bases, with 16 bases between. The CDR3 loop spans 18 amino acids. CDR3 sequence: CASSPDLPGASNTGELFF. In nucleotides, the CDR3 is TGTGCCAGCTCACCAGATTTGCCCGGGGCCTCGAACACCGGGGAGCTGTTTTTT.

In this sample, this clone is medium-sized. The chain links TRBV6-8 to TRBJ1-1; D gene ambiguous. The V end was cut by 6 bases, the J end by 3 bases, with 11 bases between. CDR1 and CDR2 (germline): MNHGY, SAAAGT. CDR3 length equals 13 residues. CDR3 nucleotide sequence: TGTGCCAGCAGCTGGGCTAGGGACACTGAAGCTTTCTTT. This codes for CASSWARDTEAFF.

The gene calls are TRBV6-8 and TRBJ2-2, with unresolved D. The germline CDR1 and CDR2 sequences are MNHGY and SAAAGT. The CDR3 is made up of 15 amino acids. Trimming took 5 bases from V and 6 from J, leaving 16 bases between them. The CDR3 spells CASSTDRTAAGELFF. The CDR3, as DNA: TGTGCCAGCAGTACCGATAGGACGGCGGCCGGGGAGCTGTTTTTT.

V is TRBV29-1 and J is TRBJ1-2; 7 positions agree with TRBD1. CDR3 length equals 12 residues. CDR1 is SQVTM and CDR2 is ANQGSEA in the germline V gene. V lost 6 bases, J lost 8 bases, and 9 bases stayed unmatched. The DNA for the CDR3 is TGCAGCGTCTCTACAGGGGTCGCCGGCTACACCTTC. It specifies CSVSTGVAGYTF.

The chain combines TRBV19 with TRBJ2-1; 9 nucleotides align to TRBD1. Per germline, CDR1 LNHDA and CDR2 SQIVND (reference sequence). V was clipped by 1 base and J by 3 bases; unmatched bases: 7. The CDR3 contains 17 residues. The CDR3 spells CASSIGAGTGNYNEQFF. The CDR3 DNA sequence: TGTGCCAGTAGTATAGGGGCCGGGACAGGGAACTACAATGAGCAGTTCTTC.

This clone has just a few counts. The chain combines TRBV6-8 with TRBJ1-1; 8 bases agree with TRBD1. The CDR3 totals 16 residues. Germline CDR1 MNHGY, CDR2 SAAAGT. Germline trimming cut 4 bases from V and 3 bases from J; bases unmatched to any gene: 10. This CDR3 reads CASSSQRTGSYTEAFF. DNA of the CDR3: TGTGCCAGCAGTTCCCAAAGGACAGGGTCGTACACTGAAGCTTTCTTT.

The chain recombines TRBV25-1 with TRBJ1-1; TRBD1 is a possible D gene (6 bases). Trimming cost V 10 bases and J 4 bases, with 16 bases left between them. Germline loops: CDR1 MGHDK, CDR2 SYGVNS. The CDR3 is made up of 13 amino acids. The CDR3, as DNA: TGTGCCACCATAAGGGGGGGAGGCACTGAAGCTTTCTTT. This sequence encodes CATIRGGGTEAFF.

Judged by abundance, this clone is medium-sized. The chain carries TRBV6-8 and TRBJ2-6; D not resolved. The ends were cut back, 5 bases at V and 0 bases at J, with 5 bases in the middle. The CDR3 has 14 amino acids. Germline V lookup: CDR1 MNHGY, CDR2 SAAAGT. The chain's CDR3 is CASSGSSGANVLTF. The CDR3 coding sequence is TGTGCCAGCAGTGGTTCCTCTGGGGCCAACGTCCTGACTTTC.

This clone turned up a few times. The chain combines TRBV30 with TRBJ1-3; no clear D gene. Germline V CDR1 and CDR2: GTSNPN, SVGIG (reference sequence). The CDR3 contains 14 residues. The V end lost 3 bases, the J end lost 0 bases, and 9 bases lay between the germline ends. As DNA, the CDR3 is TGTGCCTGGAGCAGCGGGAACTCTGGAAACACCATATATTTT. This gives the protein CAWSSGNSGNTIYF. Full variable domain (outside the CDR3, taken from reference TRBV30 and TRBJ1-3): SQTIHQWPATLVQPVGSPLSLECTVEGTSNPNLYWYRQAAGRGLQLLFYSVGIGQISSEVPQNLSASRPQDRQFILSSKKLLLSDSGFYLCAWSSGNSGNTIYFGEGSWLTVV.

The chain is built from TRBV6-8 and TRBJ1-1; no definite D call. V was trimmed by 6 bases and J by 4 bases, leaving 12 bases between them. CDR3 size: 13 residues. Germline CDR1 and CDR2: MNHGY and SAAAGT. In DNA, the CDR3 is TGTGCCAGCAGACGCGGCGGGAGCACTGAAGCTTTCTTT. Translated: CASRRGGSTEAFF.

Within the sample, this clone is medium-sized. V is TRBV11-3 and J is TRBJ1-2; D call uncertain. Trimming pared 2 bases from V and 2 bases from J, leaving 15 bases between. This CDR3 comprises 16 residues. CDR1 SGHNT and CDR2 YENEEA come from the germline V gene. In DNA form, the CDR3 reads TGTGCCAGCAGCTTATTCGAGTCGCGAAGCAACTATGGCTACACCTTC. Amino acids: CASSLFESRSNYGYTF.

This chain links TRBV5-1 with TRBJ1-4, with TRBD1 matching over 7 bases. CDR3 length: 15 residues. Trimming cost V 4 bases and J 4 bases; bases outside gene matches: 7. The germline V gene encodes CDR1 SGHRS and CDR2 YFSETQ. The CDR3 DNA reads TGCGCCAGCAGCCGTTCGGGACAGATTAATGAAAAACTGTTTTTT. Its protein product is CASSRSGQINEKLFF.

The chain couples TRBV11-3 to TRBJ2-3, with D uncertain. Per the germline V gene, CDR1 is SGHNT and CDR2 is YENEEA. This CDR3 has 15 amino acids. The germline V and J ends were trimmed by 5 bases and 1 base, with 13 bases remaining between them. The CDR3 bases are TGTGCCAGCAGCCCCTACAATCGGGGCACAGATACGCAGTATTTT. This encodes CASSPYNRGTDTQYF.

In this sample, this clone is medium-sized (0.01 to 0.1%). CDR3 DNA: TGTGCCAGCAGCTTGGGTAGCGATTCCTACAATGAGCAGTTCTTC. It yields the protein CASSLGSDSYNEQFF. The rearrangement uses TRBV9 and TRBJ2-1; TRBD2 is a possible D gene (5 bases). This CDR3 is 15 amino acids long. Germline CDR1 and CDR2: SGDLS and YYNGEE. Trimming pared 4 bases from V and 1 base from J, leaving 12 bases between. Variable domain in full (rest from reference TRBV9 and TRBJ2-1): DSGVTQTPKHLITATGQRVTLRCSPRSGDLSVYWYQQSLDQGLQFLIQYYNGEERAKGNILERFSAQQFPDLHSELNLSSLELGDSALYFCASSLGSDSYNEQFFGPGTRLTVL.

This clone turned up a few times. The V and J genes are TRBV6-8 and TRBJ2-7; D may be TRBD1 (6 bases). The ends were cut back, 0 bases at V and 6 bases at J, with 9 bases in the middle. Per the germline V gene, CDR1 is MNHGY and CDR2 is SAAAGT. This CDR3 is 13 amino acids long. The CDR3 region has the DNA TGTGCCAGCAGTTACTCTTGGGGGCCCGAGCAGTACTTC. Translating it yields CASSYSWGPEQYF.

The chain has TRBV19 and TRBJ1-2; possible D gene TRBD1, 5 bases. The CDR3 contains 14 residues. The V and J ends lost 5 bases and 3 bases respectively, with 13 bases between them. CDR1 is LNHDA and CDR2 is SQIVND in the germline V gene (reference sequence). CDR3: CASSLVGADYGYTF. The DNA of the CDR3 is TGTGCCAGTAGTCTCGTCGGGGCGGACTATGGCTACACCTTC.

This clone was picked up a small number of times. This chain's CDR3 is CASSLPGVRQRTDTQYF. CDR3 bases: TGTGCCAGCAGCTTGCCGGGAGTGAGACAGCGAACAGATACGCAGTATTTT. The gene calls are TRBV7-5 and TRBJ2-3; the D segment call TRBD2 is taken from the table without a DNA check. TRBV7-5 counts as a pseudogene. CDR3 length: 17 residues.

This clone is judged medium-sized (0.01 to 0.1%). V is TRBV11-3 and J is TRBJ2-3; D is uncertain. V lost 3 bases to trimming and J lost 4 bases, with 11 bases between them. The length of the CDR3 is 14 residues. Germline V gene lookup returns CDR1 SGHNT and CDR2 YENEEA. CDR3 DNA: TGTGCCAGCAGCTTGGAGCCCCAGTCAGATACGCAGTATTTT. This encodes CASSLEPQSDTQYF.

This clone appeared a few times. The chain carries TRBV11-3 and TRBJ2-7, with TRBD1 matching over 8 bases. After removal of 1 base from V and 4 bases from J, the junction contained 3 bases not matched to a gene. Germline values: CDR1 SGHNT, CDR2 YENEEA. The CDR3 consists of 14 residues. Written as DNA, the CDR3 is TGTGCCAGCAGCTTAGGTACAGGGGGATACGAGCAGTACTTC. Protein sequence: CASSLGTGGYEQYF.